Detailed here is one T cell receptor beta chain. This CDR3 is 15 amino acids long. V shed 1 base and J shed 9 bases, with 18 bases lying between them. CDR1 SEHNR and CDR2 FQNEAQ come from the germline V gene (reference sequence). These data come from a study of T cell changes during pregnancy in multiple sclerosis. Only in-frame clones appear in the TCRdb table, and some are missing; sequencing was by immunoSEQ multiplex PCR. The sample lists fewer than 100,000 clones, 75% to 90% seen once, with 1.5% to 2% in the top ten. The specimen was peripheral blood, collected before pregnancy. V and J are TRBV7-9 and TRBJ1-2, with D possibly matching TRBD1 (5 bases). This receptor was identified in a female donor with multiple sclerosis, enrolled in a pregnancy study. The CDR3 coding sequence is TGTGCCAGCAGCTTAGTTCTAAGGGGCGGTTCTCGCTACACCTTC. Residues: CASSLVLRGGSRYTF.